A single sample is the source of the 23 T cell receptor beta chains below, sequenced in a study of shared clonotypes between healthy human individuals (dated by TCRdb to about 2020). Library generation was performed with the immunoSEQ multiplex PCR assay. Not all clones reach the TCRdb copy of this immuneACCESS table, which keeps in-frame sequences only. Checked studies attribute under half of the gap to unresolved V genes and leave the rest unexplained. Across this sample there are some 740,000 clones, with almost 95% seen only once. The top ten hold approximately 25% of the sample. For the CD8 naive samples, CD45RO-negative cells were positively selected for CCR7, yielding a CD45RA+CCR7+ population from which TemRA cells were excluded. Specimen: naive CD8+ T cells sorted from blood. Interpreted using the paper, the cell subset or site label stands for: CD45RA+CCR7+. These receptor sequences come from a man aged 30 to 45 in good health.

CDR3 in amino acids: CASSLSRANIQYF. The CDR3 DNA reads as TGTGCCAGCAGCTTGTCCAGGGCCAACATTCAGTACTTC. The chain has TRBV5-6 and TRBJ2-4, with a tentative D call TRBD1 (5 bases). The germline gives CDR1 SGHDT, CDR2 YYEEEE. V lost 1 base, J lost 7 bases, and 9 bases lay in between. The CDR3 sequence is 13 residues long.

This rearrangement joins TRBV9 to TRBJ2-7; 9 bases map to TRBD2. The J segment lost 1 base and the V segment lost 0 bases, leaving 5 bases of the junction unmatched. CDR3 length: 16 amino acids. Germline lookup yields CDR1 SGDLS and CDR2 YYNGEE. The CDR3 DNA reads TGTGCCAGCAGCGTAGGTCCAGCGGGAGGATCCTACGAGCAGTACTTC. Translation gives CASSVGPAGGSYEQYF.

Here the CDR3 DNA reads TGTGCCAGCAGCTTAGTAGTGGGGTACTACGAGCAGTACTTC. It translates to CASSLVVGYYEQYF. The J gene is TRBJ2-7, the V gene TRBV7-9; D is unresolved. Germline V gene sequence: CDR1 SEHNR, CDR2 FQNEAQ (reference sequence). V lost 1 base, J lost 3 bases, and 10 bases lay in between. This CDR3 region has 14 residues.

This chain connects TRBV7-9 to TRBJ1-1; 7 bases align to TRBD1. The CDR3 runs 14 residues. V trimming: 5 bases; J trimming: 5 bases; junction bases outside the gene matches: 8. The germline V gene encodes CDR1 SEHNR and CDR2 FQNEAQ (reference sequence). The CDR3 bases are TGTGCCAGCAGCCGCTGGGGACAGATAACTGAAGCTTTCTTT. It translates to CASSRWGQITEAFF.

The chain employs TRBV6-4 and TRBJ2-7; TRBD2 is a possible D gene (6 bases). This CDR3 spans 15 amino acids. Germline lookup yields CDR1 MRHNA and CDR2 SNTAGT. V was pared by 3 bases and J by 3 bases, with 15 bases between. The CDR3, as DNA: TGTGCCAGCAGTGAAAGCGGCGGGAACTACTACGAGCAGTACTTC. Its protein product is CASSESGGNYYEQYF.

In DNA form, the CDR3 reads TGTGCCAGAAGCTACTCTTGTGGCCAGTATTTT. Translation: CARSYSCGQYF. The rearrangement links TRBV5-3 to TRBJ2-3; D unclear. TRBV5-3 carries the ORF label, with uncertain function. Trimming took 3 bases from V and 12 from J, leaving 11 bases between them. This CDR3 contains 11 residues.

CDR3 residues: CASSSSQGLAFF. The CDR3 DNA follows: TGTGCCAGCAGCTCTAGCCAGGGGTTGGCTTTCTTT. This chain connects TRBV7-9 to TRBJ1-1, with D perhaps matching TRBD1 (6 bases). The CDR3 covers 12 residues. V gave up 4 bases and J gave up 11 bases, with 14 bases separating them. The germline CDR1 and CDR2 sequences are SEHNR and FQNEAQ (reference sequence).

On this clone itself: The junction differs from germline at one of its ends, possibly a read error. The chain uses TRBV11-2 and TRBJ1-1, with no clear D. Germline assignment: CDR1 SGHAT and CDR2 FQNNGV. The CDR3 totals 11 residues. The CDR3 DNA is TGTGCCAGCAGCTTAAACAATGAAGCTTTCTTT. It translates to CASSLNNEAFF.

V is TRBV28 and J is TRBJ2-3; 14 bases agree with TRBD2. This CDR3 region has 17 residues. Germline trimming cut 6 bases from V and 3 bases from J; bases unmatched to any gene: 8. Germline V gene lookup returns CDR1 MDHEN and CDR2 SYDVKM. The CDR3 DNA sequence: TGTGCCAGCAGATTTCAAGGGACTAGCGGGAGTACAGATACGCAGTATTTT. Its protein is CASRFQGTSGSTDTQYF.

This chain links TRBV29-1 with TRBJ2-3; 12 nucleotides agree with TRBD1. The CDR3 has 15 residues. The J segment lost 3 bases and the V segment lost 7 bases, leaving 8 bases of the junction unmatched. The germline V gene has CDR1 SQVTM and CDR2 ANQGSEA. CDR3 region: CSGTPGQGATDTQYF. In DNA, the CDR3 is TGCAGCGGGACGCCGGGACAGGGGGCGACAGATACGCAGTATTTT.

This chain links TRBV9 with TRBJ2-7; 12 nucleotides line up with TRBD1. The CDR3 runs to 15 residues. Germline V CDR1 and CDR2: SGDLS, YYNGEE. The trim removed 4 bases at V and 4 bases at J, leaving 6 bases unmatched. CDR3 coding DNA: TGTGCCAGCAGCCTCGGGACAGGGGGCGGGTACGAGCAGTACTTC. This codes for CASSLGTGGGYEQYF.

Concerning this clone: Other DNA sequences in the sample encode the same CDR3. V gene TRBV7-8 combines with J gene TRBJ1-5, with D hard to call. From germline, CDR1 is SGHVS and CDR2 FQNEAQ. The length of the CDR3 is 14 residues. The ends were cut back, 1 base at V and 1 base at J, with 5 bases in the middle. The CDR3 here is CASSLEGSNQPQHF. The CDR3 DNA is TGTGCCAGCAGCTTAGAGGGCAGCAATCAGCCCCAGCATTTT.

This chain links TRBV28 with TRBJ2-5, with TRBD1 as a possible D gene (6 bases). Germline assignment: CDR1 MDHEN and CDR2 SYDVKM. Trimming pared 6 bases from V and 5 bases from J, leaving 19 bases between. The CDR3 is made up of 15 amino acids. The CDR3 DNA follows: TGTGCCAGCAGGTCCGGGACATCAAAGGGGGAGACCCAGTACTTC. Its protein is CASRSGTSKGETQYF.

The chain carries TRBV10-3 and TRBJ2-2; TRBD1 matches 12 bases. This CDR3 is 19 amino acids long. The ends lost 2 bases at V and 2 bases at J; junction bases unmatched: 9. The germline V gene has CDR1 ENHRY and CDR2 SYGVKD. The CDR3, as DNA: TGTGCCATCAGTGAGGACCGGGACAGGGGGCCGCTTAACACCGGGGAGCTGTTTTTT. This encodes CAISEDRDRGPLNTGELFF.

The V and J genes are TRBV19 and TRBJ2-7, with D possibly matching TRBD1 (5 bases). Germline V gene lookup returns CDR1 LNHDA and CDR2 SQIVND (reference sequence). V was pared by 6 bases and J by 5 bases, with 14 bases between. The CDR3 spans 13 residues. This chain's CDR3 is CASSMQGFHEQYF. In nucleotides, the CDR3 is TGTGCCAGTAGCATGCAGGGTTTCCACGAGCAGTACTTC.

The chain carries TRBV9 and TRBJ2-3; TRBD1 aligns across 8 bases. Germline V gives CDR1 SGDLS, CDR2 YYNGEE. The CDR3 spans 16 residues. V was pared by 0 bases and J by 3 bases, with 6 bases of the junction left unmatched. The CDR3 region has the DNA TGTGCCAGCAGCGTAGATAGGACAGGGAAGACAGATACGCAGTATTTT. This translates into CASSVDRTGKTDTQYF.

This clone was seen just once. This specimen includes other DNA sequences encoding the same CDR3. The V gene is TRBV27, the J gene TRBJ2-3; the D is unclear. The V and J ends lost 2 bases and 6 bases respectively, with 6 bases between them. The CDR3 spans 12 residues. Germline V lookup: CDR1 MNHEY, CDR2 SMNVEV (reference sequence). CDR3 coding DNA: TGTGCCAGCAGTTTAAATGGGGATACGCAGTATTTT. Translating it yields CASSLNGDTQYF.

This sequence joins TRBV7-2 and TRBJ2-7, with TRBD2 as a possible D gene (5 bases). CDR1 is SGHTA, CDR2 FQGNSA, per germline. Between the trimmed V and J ends, which lost 6 bases and 5 bases, there was a span of 14 bases. This CDR3 has 13 residues. The CDR3 is CASRFTGFDEQYF. Here the CDR3 DNA reads TGTGCCAGCAGATTCACGGGGTTCGACGAGCAGTACTTC. The complete variable domain, with remaining parts taken from reference TRBV7-2 and TRBJ2-7, reads GAGVSQSPSNKVTEKGKDVELRCDPISGHTALYWYRQSLGQGLEFLIYFQGNSAPDKSGLPSDRFSAERTGGSVSTLTIQRTQQEDSAVYLCASRFTGFDEQYFGPGTRLTVT.

The DNA for the CDR3 is TGTGCCAGCAGAGGACAGGGGGCTTTCAATGAGCAGTTCTTC. This codes for CASRGQGAFNEQFF. V and J are TRBV28 and TRBJ2-1; 11 bases align to TRBD1. The V and J ends lost 6 bases and 6 bases, in that order; junction bases with no gene match: 4. CDR1 is MDHEN, CDR2 SYDVKM, per germline. There are 14 residues in the CDR3.

The chain joins TRBV11-3 to TRBJ2-7; D tentatively reads TRBD1 or TRBD2 (6 bases each). Germline V CDR1 and CDR2: SGHNT, YENEEA. CDR3 size: 17 residues. The V and J ends lost 4 bases and 8 bases respectively, with 27 bases between them. The CDR3 reads CASSSRDTGLLIPKQYF. As DNA, the CDR3 is TGTGCCAGCAGCTCGCGGGACACCGGGTTGTTAATCCCCAAGCAGTACTTC. Complete variable domain (other parts from reference TRBV11-3 and TRBJ2-7): EAGVVQSPRYKIIEKKQPVAFWCNPISGHNTLYWYLQNLGQGPELLIRYENEEAVDDSQLPKDRFSAERLKGVDSTLKIQPAELGDSAVYLCASSSRDTGLLIPKQYFGPGTRLTVT.

V usage is TRBV28 and J usage is TRBJ1-2, with a tentative D call TRBD1 (5 bases). V was shortened by 7 bases and J by 4 bases, with 16 bases between the two germline ends. This CDR3 has 14 residues. The germline V gene encodes CDR1 MDHEN and CDR2 SYDVKM. CDR3 region: CASTLGTGIYGYTF. In nucleotides, the CDR3 is TGTGCCAGCACCCTAGGGACGGGGATCTATGGCTACACCTTC.

The genes are TRBV4-2 and TRBJ2-5; 7 positions agree with TRBD1. V lost 1 base to trimming and J lost 5 bases; unmatched junction nucleotides: 7. This CDR3 is built from 15 residues. Germline loops: CDR1 LGHNA, CDR2 YNFKEQ. The CDR3 spells CASSQVSTGRETQYF. CDR3 sequence (DNA): TGTGCCAGCAGCCAAGTATCGACAGGGCGGGAGACCCAGTACTTC.

In its sample, this clone was seen once. The chain links TRBV7-6 to TRBJ2-3; the D gene is possibly TRBD2 (5 bases). The CDR3 is 15 residues long. Germline lookup yields CDR1 SGHVS and CDR2 FNYEAQ. Deletions cut 4 bases from V and 3 bases from J, with 14 bases between. In DNA, the CDR3 is TGTGCCAGCAGCTCCCCCCCGGACTTAACAGATACGCAGTATTTT. It yields the protein CASSSPPDLTDTQYF. Supplemented by reference TRBV7-6 and TRBJ2-3, the full variable domain reads GAGVSQSPRYKVTKRGQDVALRCDPISGHVSLYWYRQALGQGPEFLTYFNYEAQQDKSGLPNDRFSAERPEGSISTLTIQRTEQRDSAMYRCASSSPPDLTDTQYFGPGTRLTVL.